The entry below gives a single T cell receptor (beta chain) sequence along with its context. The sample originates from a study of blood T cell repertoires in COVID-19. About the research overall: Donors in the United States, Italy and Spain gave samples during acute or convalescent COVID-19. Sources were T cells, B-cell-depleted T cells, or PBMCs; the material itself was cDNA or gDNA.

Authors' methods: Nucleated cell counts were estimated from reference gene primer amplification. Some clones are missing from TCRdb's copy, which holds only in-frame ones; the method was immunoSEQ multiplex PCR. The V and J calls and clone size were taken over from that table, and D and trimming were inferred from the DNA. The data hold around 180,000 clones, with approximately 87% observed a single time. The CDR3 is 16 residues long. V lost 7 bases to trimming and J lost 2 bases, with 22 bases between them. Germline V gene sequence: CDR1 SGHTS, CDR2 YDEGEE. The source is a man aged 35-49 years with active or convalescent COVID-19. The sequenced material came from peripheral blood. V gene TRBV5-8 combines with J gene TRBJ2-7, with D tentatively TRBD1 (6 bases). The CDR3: CASWGWWGTKTYEQYF. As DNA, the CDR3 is TGTGCCAGCTGGGGTTGGTGGGGGACAAAGACCTACGAGCAGTACTTC.